This TCR beta chain was documented in a study of T cell changes during pregnancy in multiple sclerosis. Measured with immunoSEQ multiplex PCR; TCRdb has only the in-frame clones, and not every one. The sample records over 55,000 clones, approximately 90% being singletons. Germline loops: CDR1 MNHEY, CDR2 SMNVEV (reference sequence). This CDR3 spans 13 amino acids. Trimming took off 2 bases at V and 6 bases at J, with 8 bases between the two ends. This clonotype originated in a female donor with multiple sclerosis, enrolled in a pregnancy study. Sequences were derived from peripheral blood, sampled in the first trimester of pregnancy. The chain recombines TRBV27 with TRBJ1-5; D perhaps matches TRBD1 (5 bases). For the CDR3, the DNA is TGTGCCAGCAGTTTAGGGGCTTTTCAGCCCCAGCATTTT. Translation gives CASSLGAFQPQHF.